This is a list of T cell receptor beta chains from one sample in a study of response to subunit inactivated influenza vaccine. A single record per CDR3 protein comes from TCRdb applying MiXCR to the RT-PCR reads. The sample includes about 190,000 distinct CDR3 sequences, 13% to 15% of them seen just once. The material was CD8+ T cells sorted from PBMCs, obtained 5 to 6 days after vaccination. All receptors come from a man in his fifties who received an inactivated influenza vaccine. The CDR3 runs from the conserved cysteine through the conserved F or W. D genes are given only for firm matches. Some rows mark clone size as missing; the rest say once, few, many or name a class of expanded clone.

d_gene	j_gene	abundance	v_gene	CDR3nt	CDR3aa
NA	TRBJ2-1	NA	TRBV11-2	TGTGCCAGCAGCTTAGGCAGTCGCGGGACCACCAATGAGCAGTTCTTC	CASSLGSRGTTNEQFF
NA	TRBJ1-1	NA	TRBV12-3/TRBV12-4	TGTGCCAGCAGTTCCGTGGGTCCCACTGAAGCTTTCTTT	CASSSVGPTEAFF
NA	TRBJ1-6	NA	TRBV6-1	TGTGCCAGCGGGACGGAAGATAATTCACCCCTCCACTTT	CASGTEDNSPLHF
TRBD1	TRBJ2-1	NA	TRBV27	TGTGCCAGCAGTTTATATTGGGGGACAGGGATTGTTGTGGATGAGCAGTTCTTC	CASSLYWGTGIVVDEQFF
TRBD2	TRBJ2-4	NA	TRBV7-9	TGTGCCAGCAGCCCCCGACTAGCGGTAGCCAAAAACATTCAGTACTTC	CASSPRLAVAKNIQYF
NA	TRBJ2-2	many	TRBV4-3	TGCGCCAGCAGCGGCGGGGCTAGGGACACCGGGGAGCTGTTTTTT	CASSGGARDTGELFF
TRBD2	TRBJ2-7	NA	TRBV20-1	TGCAGTGCTAGGCCAAGACTAGCGGGGGACTCCTACGAGCAGTACTTC	CSARPRLAGDSYEQYF
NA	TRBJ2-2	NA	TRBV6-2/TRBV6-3	TGTGCCAGCAGTCCCAGGGTCGGGGAGCTGTTTTTT	CASSPRVGELFF
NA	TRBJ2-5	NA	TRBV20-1	TGCAGTGCGAGAGAACCCCCGTCCCCAGAGACCCAGTACTTC	CSAREPPSPETQYF
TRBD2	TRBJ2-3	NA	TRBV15	TGTGCCACCAGCAGACCCGGCGGGGGGCGAGAATCAGATACGCAGTATTTT	CATSRPGGGRESDTQYF
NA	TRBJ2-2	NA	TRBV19	TGTGCCAGTAGTCGAACAGGTTACACCGGGGAGCTGTTTTTT	CASSRTGYTGELFF
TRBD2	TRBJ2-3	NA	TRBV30	TGTGCCTGGGATACTAGCGGGGCTACAGATACGCAGTATTTT	CAWDTSGATDTQYF
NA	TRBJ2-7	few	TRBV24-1	TGTGCCACCTCGGGGACGGGGTTGTCATACGAGCAGTACTTC	CATSGTGLSYEQYF
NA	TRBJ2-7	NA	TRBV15	TGTGCCACCAGCAGAGATGGCTACGAGCAGTACTTC	CATSRDGYEQYF
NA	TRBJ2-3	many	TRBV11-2	TGTGCCAGCAGCTTTCTGTCAGGGAGCACAGATACGCAGTATTTT	CASSFLSGSTDTQYF
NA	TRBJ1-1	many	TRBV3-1	TGTGCCAGCAGCCAAGATCGTCGGTGGGCGAAGAACACTGAAGCTTTCTTT	CASSQDRRWAKNTEAFF
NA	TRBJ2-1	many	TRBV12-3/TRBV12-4	TGTGCCAGCAGCAATAGCGTAAATGAGCAGTTCTTC	CASSNSVNEQFF
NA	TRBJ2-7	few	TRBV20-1	TGCAGTGCCCCCCGATACTACGAGCAGTACTTC	CSAPRYYEQYF
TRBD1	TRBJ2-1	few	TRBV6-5	TGTGCCAGCAGTTACTCCTTGACAGGGGCCTACAATGAGCAGTTCTTC	CASSYSLTGAYNEQFF
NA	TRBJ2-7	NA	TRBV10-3	TGTGCCATCAGTGCAGGGGGGCCCTTCGAGCAGTACTTC	CAISAGGPFEQYF
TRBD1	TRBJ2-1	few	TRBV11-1	TGTGCCAGCAGCTCCACTTTAGGACAGGAGCACCATTCTTACAATGAGCAGTTCTTC	CASSSTLGQEHHSYNEQFF
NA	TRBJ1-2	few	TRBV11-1	TGTGCCAGCAGCTCGTACGACCCCCCGGGACCGAACCTACCTAACTATGGCTACACCTTC	CASSSYDPPGPNLPNYGYTF
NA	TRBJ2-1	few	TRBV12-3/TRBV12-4	TGTGCCAGCAGTTCCCCACTTGCTGGGACGGCCGACAGGGAGCAGTTCTTC	CASSSPLAGTADREQFF
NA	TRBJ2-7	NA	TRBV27	TGTGCCAGCAGTCCCCTGGTGATGGGGTTCGGCGAGCAGTACTTC	CASSPLVMGFGEQYF
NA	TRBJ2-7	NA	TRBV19	TGTGCCAGTAGTATCCCAGGGACACCAGACAACGAGCAGTACTTC	CASSIPGTPDNEQYF
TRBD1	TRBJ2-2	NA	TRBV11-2	TGTGCCAGCACCACGACAGGGATCCTTTCTGTTATCGGGGAGCTGTTTTTT	CASTTTGILSVIGELFF
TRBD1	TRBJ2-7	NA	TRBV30	TGTGCCTGGAGTGTATGGGACAGACAATACGAGCAGTACTTC	CAWSVWDRQYEQYF
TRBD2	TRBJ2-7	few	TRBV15	TGTGCCACCAGCAGCGGAGCGGGAGGCTACGAGCAGTACTTC	CATSSGAGGYEQYF
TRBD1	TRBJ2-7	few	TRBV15	TGTGCCACCAGCAGAGACAAGGGACAGCCCGACTCCTACGAGCAGTACTTC	CATSRDKGQPDSYEQYF
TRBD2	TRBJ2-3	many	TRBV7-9	TGTGCCAGCAGCCCGCTAGCGGGGGTCGATACGCAGTATTTT	CASSPLAGVDTQYF
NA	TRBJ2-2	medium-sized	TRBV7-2	TGTGCCAGCAGCTTAGGGTGGGGCACCGGGGAGCTGTTTTTT	CASSLGWGTGELFF
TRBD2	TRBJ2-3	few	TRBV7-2	TGTGCCAGCAGCTCCATTCGAACTAGCGGGGGCACAGATACGCAGTATTTT	CASSSIRTSGGTDTQYF
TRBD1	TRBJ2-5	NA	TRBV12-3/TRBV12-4	TGTGCCAGCAGTCTTAATAAGGGGCAGGGGGTTGGAGAGACCCAGTACTTC	CASSLNKGQGVGETQYF